What follows are 22 T cell receptor beta chains derived from one specimen sequenced in a study of CD8 T cells in ankylosing spondylitis. In TCRdb, the 5' RACE reads were re-called with MiXCR into one record per CDR3 protein. The sample includes around 130,000 distinct CDR3 sequences, about 13% seen only once; the top ten take 2.5% to 3%. Sequencing was carried out using blood, either unsorted or a sorted T cell fraction (not recorded which). The receptor source for this set is a female donor with ankylosing spondylitis or in good health (not recorded which).

The gene calls are TRBV7-3 and TRBJ1-1; 9 nucleotides agree with TRBD1. J gave up 11 bases and V 4 bases, and 8 bases lay outside the gene matches. The CDR3 extends over 13 amino acids. CDR1 is SGHTA and CDR2 is FQGTGA in the germline V gene. The CDR3 region is CASSSTGGGRAFF. The CDR3 coding sequence is TGTGCCAGCAGCTCAACAGGGGGCGGGAGGGCTTTCTTT.

This chain connects TRBV19 to TRBJ2-5; maybe TRBD1 (5 bases). V lost 3 bases to trimming and J lost 5 bases, with 10 bases between them. The germline V gene encodes CDR1 LNHDA and CDR2 SQIVND (reference sequence). The CDR3 contains 13 residues. CDR3 nucleotides: TGTGCCAGTAGTATGCCTCCAGGGGAGACCCAGTACTTC. Protein: CASSMPPGETQYF.

About this clonotype itself: Compared with germline, one end of the junction differs, possibly owing to a read error. V is TRBV20-1 and J is TRBJ1-3; 7 nucleotides match TRBD1. CDR1 and CDR2 (germline): DFQATT, SNEGSKA (reference sequence). The CDR3 is 16 amino acids. CDR3 amino acids: CSARDQEGATGNTICF. Written as DNA, the CDR3 is TGCAGCGCTAGAGATCAAGAGGGGGCTACTGGAAACACCATATGTTTT.

The chain links TRBV14 to TRBJ2-3; the D is unclear. CDR1 is SGHDN, CDR2 FVKESK, per germline. The CDR3 has 17 residues. The germline V and J ends were trimmed by 2 bases and 3 bases, with 18 bases remaining between them. The CDR3 here is CASSQRFRTTFTDTQYF. The CDR3 region has the DNA TGTGCCAGCAGCCAACGATTCCGTACAACTTTTACAGATACGCAGTATTTT.

This clonotype occurred once. At one end, the junction sequence differs from germline, possibly due to a read error. This chain links TRBV7-7 with TRBJ2-1, with TRBD1 as a possible D gene (6 bases). This CDR3 contains 16 residues. The germline CDR1 and CDR2 sequences are SSHAT and FNYEAQ (reference sequence). CDR3 amino acids: CASSPLPVTGGGEQFF. The CDR3, as DNA: TGTGCTAGCAGCCCACTCCCGGTGACAGGAGGTGGTGAGCAGTTCTTC.

This clonotype was counted ten times or more. J is TRBJ2-6 and V is TRBV7-3; D uncertain. CDR3 length equals 16 residues. V lost 1 base to trimming and J lost 0 bases, with 7 bases between them. Germline V gene data show CDR1 as SGHTA and CDR2 as FQGTGA. DNA for the CDR3: TGTGCCAGCAGCTTAAAGGCAGGCTCTGGGGCCAACGTCCTGACTTTC. Protein sequence: CASSLKAGSGANVLTF. Variable domain in full (rest from reference TRBV7-3 and TRBJ2-6): GAGVSQTPSNKVTEKGKYVELRCDPISGHTALYWYRQSLGQGPEFLIYFQGTGAADDSGLPNDRFFAVRPEGSVSTLKIQRTERGDSAVYLCASSLKAGSGANVLTFGAGSRLTVL.

Only a few counts were recorded for this clonotype. As DNA, the CDR3 is TGTGCCAGCAGAGCGGGACAGGGTGGCAACGAGCAGTACTTC. Translating gives CASRAGQGGNEQYF. V is TRBV12-3 or TRBV12-4 and J is TRBJ2-7, with 9 bases fitting TRBD1. The CDR3 runs to 14 residues. V was clipped by 6 bases and J by 5 bases; unmatched bases: 8.

The rearrangement uses TRBV4-1 and TRBJ2-3, with D possibly matching TRBD1 (6 bases). Germline V gene sequence: CDR1 MGHRA, CDR2 YSYEKL. The V end was cut by 5 bases, the J end by 5 bases, with 17 bases between. The CDR3 is 15 residues long. This chain's CDR3 is CASSWSLDRLDTQYF. CDR3 in DNA: TGCGCCAGCAGCTGGAGCCTTGACAGGCTAGATACGCAGTATTTT.

The gene calls are TRBV15 and TRBJ2-6; the D gene is possibly TRBD2 (6 bases). Trimming shortened V by 0 bases and J by 4 bases, and 10 bases separated the two germline ends. The CDR3 has 16 residues. The germline V gene encodes CDR1 LNHNV and CDR2 YYDKDF (reference sequence). CDR3 bases: TGTGCCACCAGCAGAGATGGCGGGACCGGGGCCAACGTCCTGACTTTC. It codes for CATSRDGGTGANVLTF.

This clonotype was seen more than once but under ten times. CDR3 coding DNA: TGCAGTGCCTCAGGGGCGACTGAAGCTTTCTTT. Translation: CSASGATEAFF. J is TRBJ1-1 and V is TRBV20-1, with D possibly being TRBD1 (6 bases). CDR1 DFQATT and CDR2 SNEGSKA come from the germline V gene (reference sequence). V was pared by 6 bases and J by 5 bases, with 10 bases between. The CDR3 spans 11 residues.

The V call is TRBV4-1, the J call TRBJ2-7; D is unresolved. Germline V gene data show CDR1 as MGHRA and CDR2 as YSYEKL. This CDR3 comprises 13 residues. V was shortened by 1 base and J by 3 bases, with 7 bases between the two germline ends. Here the CDR3 reads CASSQGRVYEQYF. The CDR3 DNA reads TGCGCCAGCAGCCAAGGAAGGGTCTACGAGCAGTACTTC.

This clonotype was recorded many times. The gene calls are TRBV18 and TRBJ1-5; a weak D match, TRBD1 (5 bases). Germline V lookup: CDR1 KGHSH, CDR2 LQKENI. V shed 8 bases and J shed 3 bases, with 17 bases lying between them. The CDR3 loop spans 15 amino acids. This CDR3 is CASRPNDRSNQPQHF. DNA for the CDR3: TGTGCCAGCCGACCTAACGACAGATCCAATCAGCCCCAGCATTTT.

In its sample, this clonotype was seen once. The chain is built from TRBV27 and TRBJ2-7, with D tentatively TRBD1 (6 bases). CDR1 and CDR2 (germline): MNHEY, SMNVEV (reference sequence). The V end lost 2 bases, the J end lost 6 bases, and 20 bases lay between the germline ends. CDR3 length: 16 residues. The CDR3: CASSLTPTGSRAEQYF. The CDR3 DNA reads as TGTGCCAGCAGTTTAACCCCGACAGGCTCACGGGCCGAGCAGTACTTC.

Note on this clonotype: This may be a read error: a much more frequent sequence differs by one nucleotide. The chain has TRBV10-3 and TRBJ2-5, with D maybe TRBD1 (6 bases). CDR3 size: 13 residues. CDR1 and CDR2 from the germline V gene are ENHRY and SYGVKD. The DNA for the CDR3 is TGTGCCATCAGATTGGGGGCCGGAGAGGCCCAGTACTTC. Residues: CAIRLGAGEAQYF.

In nucleotides, the CDR3 is TGTGCCAGCAGCGCCGGATTGTCCTCCGGGACTAGTCATTATGAGCAGTTCTTC. It yields the protein CASSAGLSSGTSHYEQFF. The V call is TRBV9, the J call TRBJ2-1, with 8 bases fitting TRBD2. The germline CDR1 and CDR2 sequences are SGDLS and YYNGEE. This CDR3 spans 18 amino acids. J lost 8 bases, V lost 3 bases, and 19 bases had no gene match.

In this sample, this clonotype turned up a few times. This chain connects TRBV20-1 to TRBJ1-1; D remains unclear. Germline V gene data show CDR1 as DFQATT and CDR2 as SNEGSKA (reference sequence). CDR3 length: 13 residues. V lost 1 base to trimming and J lost 2 bases, with 8 bases between them. CDR3 bases: TGCAGTGCTAGAGGTGTCATCAACACTGAAGCTTTCTTT. This translates into CSARGVINTEAFF.

Many counts were recorded for this clonotype. The chain carries TRBV3-1 and TRBJ2-5; D unresolved. Between the trimmed V and J ends, which lost 4 bases and 2 bases, there was a span of 14 bases. Germline lookup yields CDR1 LGHDT and CDR2 YNNKEL (reference sequence). The CDR3 is 15 residues long. The CDR3 protein is CASSPPGGTQETQYF. The CDR3 DNA is TGTGCCAGCAGCCCTCCCGGTGGCACGCAAGAGACCCAGTACTTC.

This clonotype was counted many times. J is TRBJ2-3 and V is TRBV2; TRBD1 matches 9 bases. The trim removed 3 bases at V and 2 bases at J, leaving 3 bases unmatched. The CDR3 contains 15 residues. CDR1 SNHLY and CDR2 FYNNEI come from the germline V gene. The CDR3 sequence: CASSEDRGSTDTQYF. Written as DNA, the CDR3 is TGTGCCAGCAGTGAGGACAGGGGATCCACAGATACGCAGTATTTT.

The V gene is TRBV28, the J gene TRBJ2-1, with 8 bases fitting TRBD1. This CDR3 comprises 15 residues. J was trimmed by 0 bases and V by 5 bases; bases with no gene match: 3. Germline values: CDR1 MDHEN, CDR2 SYDVKM. The CDR3 region has the DNA TGTGCCAGCAGTCAAGGGACAGGCTCCTACAATGAGCAGTTCTTC. It specifies CASSQGTGSYNEQFF.

This rearrangement joins TRBV7-2 to TRBJ1-2; D not certain. V lost 2 bases, J lost 5 bases, and 15 bases lay in between. Germline loops: CDR1 SGHTA, CDR2 FQGNSA. The CDR3 consists of 15 residues. The CDR3 here is CASSLPVDGWYGYTF. As DNA, the CDR3 is TGTGCCAGCAGCTTACCGGTTGATGGGTGGTATGGCTACACCTTC.

In its sample, this clonotype was seen a few times. The V gene is TRBV5-6, the J gene TRBJ1-2; a weak D match, TRBD1 (6 bases). This CDR3 has 14 amino acids. Germline CDR1 SGHDT, CDR2 YYEEEE. The ends were cut back, 1 base at V and 4 bases at J, with 11 bases in the middle. The CDR3 is CASSLRTGLYGYTF. The CDR3, as DNA: TGTGCCAGCAGCTTGCGAACAGGGCTCTATGGCTACACCTTC.

This clonotype appeared many times. The chain employs TRBV28 and TRBJ2-2, with a tentative D call TRBD2 (6 bases). Germline CDR1 reads MDHEN; CDR2 reads SYDVKM. The germline V and J ends were trimmed by 4 bases and 3 bases, with 9 bases remaining between them. The CDR3 covers 14 residues. CDR3 in amino acids: CASSSGLHTGELFF. In nucleotides, the CDR3 is TGTGCCAGCAGTTCGGGACTCCACACCGGGGAGCTGTTTTTT.